These 30 T cell receptor beta chains share one sample of origin, sequenced in a study of identical twins. TCRdb redid the calling of the 5' RACE reads with MiXCR, one entry per CDR3 protein. The sample consists of roughly 770,000 distinct CDR3 sequences, roughly 20% of them appearing once. These data are also associated with another study on T cells expressing NK-cell markers.

Sequenced sample: PBMCs. These receptors all stem from a woman younger than 30 in good health.

The chain employs TRBV7-9 and TRBJ2-5, with TRBD2 identical over 11 bases. V was clipped by 2 bases and J by 4 bases; unmatched bases: 9. Per germline, CDR1 SEHNR and CDR2 FQNEAQ (reference sequence). This CDR3 is 17 amino acids long. This chain's CDR3 is CASSLTTSGVPRETQYF. CDR3 sequence (DNA): TGTGCCAGCAGCTTAACGACTAGCGGGGTTCCACGAGAGACCCAGTACTTC.

This clonotype was seen repeatedly, ten times or more. The DNA of the CDR3 is TGCAGTGCTAGAAGACAGGCTGGAAACACCATATATTTT. Amino acid sequence: CSARRQAGNTIYF. The J gene is TRBJ1-3, the V gene TRBV20-1, with D maybe TRBD1 (6 bases). Germline CDR1 and CDR2: DFQATT and SNEGSKA (reference sequence). V lost 2 bases, J lost 2 bases, and 7 bases lay in between. The CDR3 is 13 amino acids.

This clonotype turned up a few times. CDR3 in amino acids: CASSLWQGGPDTQYF. In DNA form, the CDR3 reads TGTGCCAGCAGTTTATGGCAGGGAGGACCAGATACGCAGTATTTT. The genes are TRBV12-3 or TRBV12-4 and TRBJ2-3, with TRBD2 as a possible D gene (6 bases). The CDR3 runs to 15 residues. The ends were cut back, 2 bases at V and 4 bases at J, with 13 bases in the middle.

The J gene is TRBJ1-4, the V gene TRBV5-1; possibly TRBD1 for D (6 bases). The germline V and J ends were trimmed by 0 bases and 10 bases, with 16 bases remaining between them. The CDR3 loop spans 15 amino acids. Germline values: CDR1 SGHRS, CDR2 YFSETQ. The CDR3 nucleotides are TGCGCCAGCAGCTTGGCCGGGGGGGCGACGCGAAAACTGTTTTTT. As protein: CASSLAGGATRKLFF.

This clonotype has only a few counts. The CDR3 nucleotides are TGTGCCAGCAGCTCCCGGCGTGGGGGCCAAGAGACCCAGTACTTC. It codes for CASSSRRGGQETQYF. The chain recombines TRBV13 with TRBJ2-5; D is perhaps TRBD1 or TRBD2 (5 bases each). Trimming removed 4 bases at V and 1 base at J, with 13 bases between. Germline values: CDR1 PRHDT, CDR2 FYEKMQ (reference sequence). The CDR3 consists of 15 residues.

This chain joins TRBV11-3 and TRBJ2-1; TRBD2 aligns across 10 bases. Trimming at V came to 5 bases and at J to 2 bases, leaving 6 bases not matched to a gene. The CDR3 has 16 amino acids. Germline V CDR1 and CDR2: SGHNT, YENEEA. This chain's CDR3 is CASSKNSGGPYNEQFF. CDR3 coding DNA: TGTGCCAGCAGCAAAAATAGCGGGGGGCCCTACAATGAGCAGTTCTTC.

The chain recombines TRBV6-1 with TRBJ2-7; the match to TRBD2 covers 9 bases. J was trimmed by 1 base and V by 7 bases; bases with no gene match: 5. This CDR3 contains 14 residues. Germline V CDR1 and CDR2: MNHNS, SASEGT. This CDR3 reads CASTQTSGSYEQYF. The CDR3 region has the DNA TGTGCCAGCACCCAGACTAGCGGTTCCTACGAGCAGTACTTC.

This clonotype was seen a handful of times. The chain combines TRBV20-1 with TRBJ2-7; D remains ambiguous. From germline, CDR1 is DFQATT and CDR2 SNEGSKA (reference sequence). The ends were cut back, 0 bases at V and 3 bases at J, with 15 bases in the middle. CDR3 length equals 15 residues. The CDR3 DNA is TGCAGTGCTAGAGATCAAGGCAGACGCCACTACGAGCAGTACTTC. Translating it yields CSARDQGRRHYEQYF.

This clonotype has more than one count but fewer than ten. The rearrangement uses TRBV10-2 and TRBJ2-1, with 9 bases matching TRBD2. The CDR3 has 15 residues. Germline V CDR1 and CDR2: WSHSY, SAAADI. V was clipped by 3 bases and J by 7 bases; unmatched bases: 7. Here the CDR3 reads CASSDPAGGVNEQFF. In DNA form, the CDR3 reads TGCGCCAGCAGTGATCCGGCGGGGGGGGTTAATGAGCAGTTCTTC.

This clonotype came up a few times. This CDR3 is CASSSALAGVDTQYF. The CDR3, as DNA: TGTGCCAGCAGCTCAGCCTTAGCGGGAGTGGATACGCAGTATTTT. V and J are TRBV12-3 or TRBV12-4 and TRBJ2-3, with TRBD2 matching over 9 bases. The V gene end was trimmed by 6 bases and the J gene end by 6 bases; junction bases not matched to a gene: 10. The CDR3 has 15 amino acids.

The V and J genes are TRBV7-2 and TRBJ2-2; possibly TRBD2 for D (5 bases). The CDR3 consists of 16 residues. V lost 5 bases and J 6 bases, leaving 19 bases between the germline ends. Germline loops: CDR1 SGHTA, CDR2 FQGNSA. This CDR3 is CASSPHPTRVAGELFF. Written as DNA, the CDR3 is TGTGCCAGCAGCCCACACCCCACTAGAGTTGCCGGGGAGCTGTTTTTT. Full variable domain (remainder filled in from reference TRBV7-2 and TRBJ2-2): GAGVSQSPSNKVTEKGKDVELRCDPISGHTALYWYRQSLGQGLEFLIYFQGNSAPDKSGLPSDRFSAERTGGSVSTLTIQRTQQEDSAVYLCASSPHPTRVAGELFFGEGSRLTVL.

This clonotype has only a few counts. The V call is TRBV15, the J call TRBJ1-1, with no clear D. The V and J ends lost 0 bases and 0 bases respectively, with 8 bases between them. CDR1 and CDR2 (germline): LNHNV, YYDKDF (reference sequence). The CDR3 consists of 15 residues. The CDR3 region has the DNA TGTGCCACCAGCAGAGATCTAAGGATGAACACTGAAGCTTTCTTT. This gives the protein CATSRDLRMNTEAFF.

The chain uses TRBV6-5 and TRBJ2-1; tentatively, D is TRBD2 (5 bases). V dropped 0 bases and J dropped 2 bases, with 11 bases sitting between them. The CDR3 is 16 amino acids. From germline, CDR1 is MNHEY and CDR2 SVGAGI. The chain's CDR3 is CASSYSTTPTYNEQFF. In DNA form, the CDR3 reads TGTGCCAGCAGTTACTCGACTACCCCCACCTACAATGAGCAGTTCTTC.

The chain recombines TRBV20-1 with TRBJ2-7; TRBD2 aligns across 13 bases. Per germline, CDR1 DFQATT and CDR2 SNEGSKA (reference sequence). The CDR3 is 14 residues long. J was trimmed by 5 bases and V by 6 bases; bases with no gene match: 7. The CDR3 loop reads CSARTSGRPNEQYF. The CDR3 DNA follows: TGCAGTGCGAGGACTAGCGGGAGACCTAACGAGCAGTACTTC.

In its sample, this clonotype was seen a few times. CDR3 nucleotide sequence: TGCAGTGCTAGAGCCGGGACTAGCACCTACGAGCAGTACTTC. This sequence encodes CSARAGTSTYEQYF. V and J are TRBV20-1 and TRBJ2-7; 9 bases are shared with TRBD2. CDR1 DFQATT and CDR2 SNEGSKA come from the germline V gene (reference sequence). The length of the CDR3 is 14 residues. After removal of 1 base from V and 2 bases from J, the junction contained 3 bases not matched to a gene.

This clonotype has just a few counts. The V gene is TRBV2, the J gene TRBJ2-7; no reliable D call. V was clipped by 3 bases and J by 3 bases, with 15 bases between them. Per germline, CDR1 SNHLY and CDR2 FYNNEI. This CDR3 has 15 residues. The CDR3 loop is CASSDSLAAVYEQYF. CDR3 DNA: TGTGCCAGCAGTGATAGCCTCGCGGCAGTCTACGAGCAGTACTTC.

This sequence joins TRBV20-1 and TRBJ2-1, with D uncertain. CDR1 and CDR2 from the germline V gene are DFQATT and SNEGSKA (reference sequence). V lost 3 bases to trimming and J lost 2 bases, with 11 bases between them. This CDR3 spans 14 amino acids. CDR3 in amino acids: CSASDRRTYNEQFF. For the CDR3, the DNA is TGCAGTGCTAGCGATAGGCGTACCTACAATGAGCAGTTCTTC.

The chain joins TRBV2 to TRBJ2-3; 14 positions agree with TRBD2. The CDR3 covers 16 residues. Germline V gives CDR1 SNHLY, CDR2 FYNNEI. The V segment lost 6 bases and the J segment 5 bases; nucleotides outside the gene matches: 7. The CDR3 spells CASSKGTSGGVDTQYF. The CDR3 bases are TGTGCCAGCAGCAAAGGGACTAGCGGGGGTGTAGATACGCAGTATTTT.

V is TRBV27 and J is TRBJ1-4, with D maybe TRBD1 (5 bases). In germline, CDR1 is MNHEY, CDR2 SMNVEV (reference sequence). V shed 2 bases and J shed 7 bases, with 14 bases lying between them. This CDR3 comprises 15 residues. The CDR3 sequence: CASSLRRGGSEKLFF. The CDR3 DNA follows: TGTGCCAGCAGTTTACGGCGCGGGGGGAGTGAAAAACTGTTTTTT.

The rearrangement uses TRBV15 and TRBJ2-1, with D tentatively TRBD1 (5 bases). Looked up from germline, CDR1 is LNHNV and CDR2 is YYDKDF (reference sequence). This CDR3 contains 14 residues. V gave up 0 bases and J gave up 11 bases, with 14 bases separating them. The CDR3 sequence is CATSRDQGLPQQFF. As DNA, the CDR3 is TGTGCCACCAGCAGAGATCAGGGTCTACCACAGCAGTTCTTC.

This clonotype was counted a few times. The chain has TRBV20-1 and TRBJ1-1; TRBD1 might be the D (6 bases). The CDR3 is 14 amino acids. Per the germline V gene, CDR1 is DFQATT and CDR2 is SNEGSKA (reference sequence). Trimming left V 4 bases short and J 2 bases short, with 14 bases between. The CDR3 nucleotides are TGCAGTGCTACCGGGACACCGGTTAACACTGAAGCTTTCTTT. As protein: CSATGTPVNTEAFF.

A few counts support this clonotype. As DNA, the CDR3 is TGTGCCAGCAGTTACGTGGACAGGACTAGTAATACCCTCCACTTT. It yields the protein CASSYVDRTSNTLHF. The chain carries TRBV6-5 and TRBJ1-6; 7 bases map to TRBD1. V trimming: 2 bases; J trimming: 14 bases; junction bases outside the gene matches: 12. The CDR3 totals 15 residues. The V gene's germline CDR1 is MNHEY and CDR2 SVGAGI.

V is TRBV5-1 and J is TRBJ1-6; TRBD1 might be the D (6 bases). The germline CDR1 and CDR2 sequences are SGHRS and YFSETQ. The CDR3 length is 15 residues. Trimming stripped 1 base from V and 9 bases from J, with 14 bases between. CDR3 DNA sequence: TGCGCCAGCAGCTTGCAGCAGGGGCAGGGTTCACCCCTCCACTTT. It specifies CASSLQQGQGSPLHF.

The chain couples TRBV6-2 or TRBV6-3 to TRBJ2-7; unclear D gene. With 7 bases removed from V and 6 bases from J, the gap between germline ends came to 16 bases. CDR1 and CDR2 from the germline V gene are MNHEY and SVGEGT. The CDR3 loop spans 13 amino acids. The DNA of the CDR3 is TGTGCCAGCATCCTGGCCGGTGCATTCGAGCAGTACTTC. It translates to CASILAGAFEQYF.

This clonotype was counted only a few times. This chain uses TRBV20-1 with TRBJ1-2; unclear D gene. Germline V lookup: CDR1 DFQATT, CDR2 SNEGSKA (reference sequence). V was cut by 3 bases and J by 5 bases, with 10 bases left in between. This CDR3 region has 12 residues. CDR3 nucleotides: TGCAGTGCTAGGGGAGGGTGGTATGGCTACACCTTC. It codes for CSARGGWYGYTF.

The CDR3 loop reads CASSLTGLGQYF. The CDR3 DNA is TGTGCCAGCAGCCTGACAGGACTCGGGCAGTACTTC. This rearrangement joins TRBV12-3 or TRBV12-4 to TRBJ2-7; TRBD1 might be the D (6 bases). V was cut by 6 bases and J by 9 bases, with 15 bases left in between. CDR3 length: 12 residues.

V usage is TRBV15 and J usage is TRBJ2-4; 12 bases are a match to TRBD2. CDR3 length equals 16 residues. Germline V gene lookup returns CDR1 LNHNV and CDR2 YYDKDF (reference sequence). Trimming removed 2 bases from V and 6 bases from J; junction bases left unmatched: 5. CDR3 protein: CATSRRGLAGLNIQYF. The CDR3 DNA sequence: TGTGCCACCAGCAGAAGGGGACTAGCGGGTCTAAACATTCAGTACTTC.

Only a few counts were recorded for this clonotype. This chain links TRBV27 with TRBJ2-2; D is ambiguous. V lost 9 bases to trimming and J lost 5 bases, with 16 bases between them. Germline CDR1 and CDR2: MNHEY and SMNVEV (reference sequence). CDR3 length equals 14 residues. This chain's CDR3 is CASRPPSITGELFF. The CDR3 coding sequence is TGTGCCAGTCGCCCACCATCAATAACCGGGGAGCTGTTTTTT.

The V call is TRBV9, the J call TRBJ2-2, with 7 bases identical to TRBD1. Germline lookup yields CDR1 SGDLS and CDR2 YYNGEE. The CDR3 is 16 residues long. J lost 3 bases, V lost 4 bases, and 9 bases had no gene match. CDR3 sequence (DNA): TGTGCCAGCAGCTTTTCCTCCCAGGGGGACACCGGGGAGCTGTTTTTT. It yields the protein CASSFSSQGDTGELFF.

This clonotype has more than one count but fewer than ten. The chain joins TRBV12-3 or TRBV12-4 to TRBJ2-1; either TRBD1 or TRBD2 may supply D (6 bases each). The CDR3 runs 14 residues. V was pared by 8 bases and J by 2 bases, with 13 bases between. The CDR3 DNA reads TGTGCCAGCCGCGGAGGGGGGACCTACAATGAGCAGTTCTTC. Protein product: CASRGGGTYNEQFF.